This TCR beta chain is from a study of cytomegalovirus exposure and HLA in healthy donors. Study-wide findings and caveats: It was confirmed in vitro that three of the CMV-associated chains were specific for CMV antigens.

The CDR3 runs 15 residues. The germline CDR1 and CDR2 sequences are SGHRS and YFSETQ. V was cut by 0 bases and J by 3 bases, with 9 bases left in between. This table comes from immunoSEQ multiplex PCR, and its TCRdb copy is limited to in-frame clones, with some not included. The sample has around 250,000 clones, 90% seen once. Concerning this clone: Its specificity is unknown.

This chain links TRBV5-1 with TRBJ1-4, with TRBD1 as a possible D gene (6 bases). The receptor's source is a young woman in good health and CMV-seronegative. Material for sequencing was PBMCs. CDR3 sequence reads: CASSLDRVANEKLFF. The CDR3 bases are TGCGCCAGCAGCTTGGACAGGGTTGCTAATGAAAAACTGTTTTTT.